This passage covers 7 T cell receptor beta chains from one sample sequenced in a study of blood T cell repertoires in COVID-19 (dated by TCRdb to 2020 to 2021). The method behind the library was the immunoSEQ multiplex PCR assay. The source is immuneACCESS, and TCRdb retained only in-frame sequences with V and J called. Part of the clones is not carried over; for the studies checked, unresolved V genes explain less than half of this, and the remainder is unexplained. Counted in this sample were about 220,000 clones; approximately 82% of them appeared once. Of the sample, about 8.1% falls within the top ten clones. Sample: peripheral blood. The receptors derive from a woman aged 45-59 years with acute or convalescent COVID-19.

This chain links TRBV7-3 with TRBJ2-5; 8 positions match TRBD2. Germline V CDR1 and CDR2: SGHTA, FQGTGA. This CDR3 spans 15 amino acids. V was clipped by 5 bases and J by 1 base; unmatched bases: 6. The CDR3 coding sequence is TGTGCCAGCAGCCTAGCTAGCGGGCCCCAAGAGACCCAGTACTTC. Its translation is CASSLASGPQETQYF. The variable domain in full, completed from reference TRBV7-3 and TRBJ2-5, reads GAGVSQTPSNKVTEKGKYVELRCDPISGHTALYWYRQSLGQGPEFLIYFQGTGAADDSGLPNDRFFAVRPEGSVSTLKIQRTERGDSAVYLCASSLASGPQETQYFGPGTRLLVL.

This clone was detected ten times or more. The rearrangement uses TRBV6-1 and TRBJ2-2; the D gene is possibly TRBD2 (5 bases). Deletions cut 3 bases from V and 7 bases from J, with 6 bases between. CDR3 size: 12 residues. Germline V gene data show CDR1 as MNHNS and CDR2 as SASEGT. The CDR3 DNA sequence: TGTGCCAGCAGTGATGAGGGCGGGGAGCTGTTTTTT. Encoded protein: CASSDEGGELFF.

The V gene is TRBV28, the J gene TRBJ2-7; D might be TRBD1 (6 bases). Trimming stripped 6 bases from V and 2 bases from J, with 11 bases between. Germline V gene lookup returns CDR1 MDHEN and CDR2 SYDVKM. The CDR3 contains 13 residues. In DNA form, the CDR3 reads TGTGCCAGCAGGGATGGACAGACCTACGAGCAGTACTTC. This sequence encodes CASRDGQTYEQYF. Together with reference TRBV28 and TRBJ2-7, the CDR3 gives the full variable domain: DVKVTQSSRYLVKRTGEKVFLECVQDMDHENMFWYRQDPGLGLRLIYFSYDVKMKEKGDIPEGYSVSREKKERFSLILESASTNQTSMYLCASRDGQTYEQYFGPGTRLTVT.

The V call is TRBV24-1, the J call TRBJ2-1, with 9 bases lining up with TRBD1. The CDR3 has 14 residues. From germline, CDR1 is KGHDR and CDR2 SFDVKD. Trimming removed 0 bases from V and 10 bases from J; junction bases left unmatched: 3. This CDR3 is CATSDLDRGEEQFF. In DNA form, the CDR3 reads TGTGCCACCAGTGATTTGGACAGGGGGGAAGAGCAGTTCTTC.

The chain is built from TRBV28 and TRBJ2-7, with 11 bases identical to TRBD2. After removal of 4 bases from V and 1 base from J, the junction contained 6 bases not matched to a gene. Germline V gene data show CDR1 as MDHEN and CDR2 as SYDVKM. The length of the CDR3 is 16 residues. The CDR3: CASSSRTSGSSYEQYF. CDR3 in DNA: TGTGCCAGCAGTTCCCGGACTAGCGGGTCATCCTACGAGCAGTACTTC.

This chain connects TRBV19 to TRBJ1-4, with 10 nucleotides matching TRBD1. V trimming: 5 bases; J trimming: 4 bases; junction bases outside the gene matches: 10. Germline V gives CDR1 LNHDA, CDR2 SQIVND (reference sequence). The length of the CDR3 is 17 residues. The CDR3 protein is CASSAGQGFDGNEKLFF. CDR3 bases: TGTGCCAGTAGTGCGGGACAGGGGTTCGATGGTAATGAAAAACTGTTTTTT.

This clone has only a few counts. The chain links TRBV6-1 to TRBJ1-5, with D perhaps TRBD1 (5 bases). This CDR3 has 16 residues. The germline CDR1 and CDR2 sequences are MNHNS and SASEGT. Trimming pared 1 base from V and 7 bases from J, leaving 17 bases between. CDR3 sequence (DNA): TGTGCCAGCAGTGAAGGGGGGGGAGGGCTGAGACAGCCCCAGCATTTT. This encodes CASSEGGGGLRQPQHF.